A single sample gave rise to the 21 T cell receptor beta chains below, sequenced in a study of blood T cell repertoires in COVID-19. Sequencing used immunoSEQ multiplex PCR; TCRdb keeps in-frame clones, though not all of them. The sample consists of about 270,000 clones, 75% to 90% of them appearing once. Sequencing was done on a sample of PBMCs or T cells enriched from blood (not recorded which). These receptors all come from a young woman who had recovered from COVID-19.

This chain joins TRBV5-1 and TRBJ1-2; weak D call: TRBD1 (5 bases). This CDR3 region has 15 residues. The V end was cut by 0 bases, the J end by 4 bases, with 13 bases between. Germline CDR1 is SGHRS and CDR2 is YFSETQ. CDR3 amino acids: CASSLGVLGPYGYTF. DNA for the CDR3: TGCGCCAGCAGCTTGGGGGTTCTGGGGCCCTATGGCTACACCTTC.

This clone was seen ten or more times. This rearrangement joins TRBV5-8 to TRBJ1-1; no clear D. V gave up 1 base and J gave up 5 bases, with 9 bases separating them. CDR1 is SGHTS and CDR2 is YDEGEE in the germline V gene. This CDR3 contains 13 residues. The CDR3: CASSLIPGTEAFF. The CDR3 coding sequence is TGTGCCAGCAGCTTGATACCGGGGACTGAAGCTTTCTTT. The variable domain in full, completed from reference TRBV5-8 and TRBJ1-1, reads EAGVTQSPTHLIKTRGQQATLRCSPISGHTSVYWYQQALGLGLQFLLWYDEGEERNRGNFPPRFSGRQFPNYSSELNVNALELEDSALYLCASSLIPGTEAFFGQGTRLTVV.

This chain connects TRBV5-1 to TRBJ2-5; TRBD1 is a possible D gene (6 bases). The germline V gene encodes CDR1 SGHRS and CDR2 YFSETQ. Trimming removed 2 bases from V and 6 bases from J, with 17 bases in between. CDR3 length equals 15 residues. CDR3 sequence (DNA): TGCGCCAGCAGCTTCTTTCAACAGGGTGAGAAGACCCAGTACTTC. This codes for CASSFFQQGEKTQYF. The whole variable domain, filled in from reference TRBV5-1 and TRBJ2-5, reads KAGVTQTPRYLIKTRGQQVTLSCSPISGHRSVSWYQQTPGQGLQFLFEYFSETQRNKGNFPGRFSGRQFSNSRSEMNVSTLELGDSALYLCASSFFQQGEKTQYFGPGTRLLVL.

This rearrangement joins TRBV19 to TRBJ1-2, with a tentative D call TRBD1 (5 bases). CDR3 size: 14 residues. Trimming removed 4 bases at V and 0 bases at J, with 9 bases between. Per the germline V gene, CDR1 is LNHDA and CDR2 is SQIVND (reference sequence). The CDR3 nucleotides read TGTGCCAGTAGTACAGGGATAGCTAACTATGGCTACACCTTC. It specifies CASSTGIANYGYTF.

Concerning this clone: The sample carries other DNA sequences with the same CDR3. The chain combines TRBV6-1 with TRBJ1-1; 7 bases align to TRBD1. The V gene end was trimmed by 2 bases and the J gene end by 1 base; junction bases not matched to a gene: 4. CDR1 MNHNS and CDR2 SASEGT come from the germline V gene. The CDR3 length is 15 residues. The CDR3: CASSERGQTNTEAFF. In DNA, the CDR3 is TGTGCCAGCAGTGAACGGGGACAGACGAACACTGAAGCTTTCTTT.

V is TRBV7-6 and J is TRBJ2-3, with TRBD2 matching over 8 bases. Trimming at V came to 2 bases and at J to 4 bases, leaving 5 bases not matched to a gene. Per the germline V gene, CDR1 is SGHVS and CDR2 is FNYEAQ. The CDR3 is 15 amino acids. The CDR3: CASSLRGGGADTQYF. In DNA, the CDR3 is TGTGCCAGCAGCTTACGGGGGGGCGGCGCAGATACGCAGTATTTT.

The rearrangement joins TRBV18 to TRBJ1-2; 8 positions agree with TRBD1. This CDR3 has 15 amino acids. J lost 8 bases, V lost 1 base, and 9 bases had no gene match. CDR1 and CDR2 (germline): KGHSH, LQKENI. This chain's CDR3 is CASSPQPGGAKGYTF. The CDR3 DNA follows: TGTGCCAGCTCACCACAACCAGGGGGCGCGAAAGGCTACACCTTC.

The V call is TRBV28, the J call TRBJ2-4, with D maybe TRBD1 (5 bases). Germline V gene lookup returns CDR1 MDHEN and CDR2 SYDVKM. This CDR3 spans 16 amino acids. V was trimmed by 5 bases and J by 0 bases, leaving 14 bases between them. CDR3 protein: CASSPRQILAKNIQYF. For the CDR3, the DNA is TGTGCCAGCAGTCCCCGACAGATACTAGCCAAAAACATTCAGTACTTC.

This clone was observed a handful of times. The rearrangement uses TRBV2 and TRBJ1-6; TRBD1 might be the D (5 bases). Germline V lookup: CDR1 SNHLY, CDR2 FYNNEI. The CDR3 is 13 amino acids. With 6 bases removed from V and 5 bases from J, the gap between germline ends came to 8 bases. This CDR3 is CASSTGNNSPLHF. CDR3 coding DNA: TGTGCCAGCAGCACAGGAAATAATTCACCCCTCCACTTT.

The genes are TRBV5-4 and TRBJ2-3, with 15 bases aligning to TRBD2. J gave up 5 bases and V 3 bases, and 7 bases lay outside the gene matches. CDR3 length: 17 amino acids. Germline CDR1 and CDR2: SGHNT and YYREEE (reference sequence). The CDR3 nucleotides are TGTGCCAGCAGCTCCAGGACTAGCGGGGGGGCCATAGATACGCAGTATTTT. This gives the protein CASSSRTSGGAIDTQYF.

The V call is TRBV7-3, the J call TRBJ1-1; 9 bases are a match to TRBD1. V lost 4 bases and J lost 7; bases outside the gene matches: 7. Germline lookup yields CDR1 SGHTA and CDR2 FQGTGA. The CDR3 loop spans 14 amino acids. CDR3: CASSSQGASIEAFF. CDR3 sequence (DNA): TGTGCCAGCAGCTCACAGGGGGCGTCCATTGAAGCTTTCTTT.

J is TRBJ1-5 and V is TRBV5-5; TRBD1 matches at 7 bases. CDR1 SGHKS and CDR2 YYEKEE come from the germline V gene (reference sequence). There are 14 residues in the CDR3. V was clipped by 2 bases and J by 5 bases; unmatched bases: 4. DNA for the CDR3: TGTGCCAGCAGCTTTGGACAGGACTATCAGCCCCAGCATTTT. Protein sequence: CASSFGQDYQPQHF.

The V call is TRBV25-1, the J call TRBJ2-1; TRBD2 matches 7 bases. There are 14 residues in the CDR3. V shed 4 bases and J 9 bases; nucleotides not matched to a gene: 9. The germline CDR1 and CDR2 sequences are MGHDK and SYGVNS. DNA for the CDR3: TGTGCCAGCAGTGCCCCCAGCGGGGCTGGTGAGCAGTTCTTC. It codes for CASSAPSGAGEQFF.

The rearrangement links TRBV7-9 to TRBJ1-1; tentative D call: TRBD1 (6 bases). With 2 bases removed from V and 1 base from J, the gap between germline ends came to 11 bases. CDR1 and CDR2 from the germline V gene are SEHNR and FQNEAQ (reference sequence). CDR3 length: 15 amino acids. The CDR3 DNA reads as TGTGCCAGCAGCTTACCGGGACACCAGAACACTGAAGCTTTCTTT. It specifies CASSLPGHQNTEAFF.

This chain joins TRBV19 and TRBJ2-3; 9 bases line up with TRBD2. The CDR3 consists of 16 residues. After removal of 4 bases from V and 2 bases from J, the junction contained 7 bases not matched to a gene. In germline, CDR1 is LNHDA, CDR2 SQIVND (reference sequence). The CDR3 here is CASSTPGLALTDTQYF. CDR3 nucleotides: TGTGCCAGTAGTACACCGGGACTAGCCCTCACAGATACGCAGTATTTT.

The chain uses TRBV5-1 and TRBJ2-3, with D possibly matching TRBD1 (6 bases). Germline CDR1 reads SGHRS; CDR2 reads YFSETQ. The CDR3 contains 15 residues. Deletions cut 5 bases from V and 4 bases from J, with 17 bases between. The CDR3 loop is CASRRTGPLADTQYF. The DNA for the CDR3 is TGCGCCAGCAGGCGAACAGGGCCCTTGGCAGATACGCAGTATTTT.

The chain is built from TRBV6-6 and TRBJ1-1, with D unclear. CDR3 length equals 13 residues. Germline CDR1 and CDR2: MNHNY and SVGAGI (reference sequence). The V end was cut by 0 bases, the J end by 4 bases, with 6 bases between. This chain's CDR3 is CASSYSPRTEAFF. In DNA, the CDR3 is TGTGCCAGCAGTTACTCTCCCCGCACTGAAGCTTTCTTT.

This sequence joins TRBV5-1 and TRBJ2-3, with 8 bases matching TRBD2. This CDR3 has 15 residues. Germline trimming cut 2 bases from V and 3 bases from J; bases unmatched to any gene: 5. Germline-derived CDR1 and CDR2 are SGHRS and YFSETQ. The CDR3 nucleotides read TGCGCCAGCAGCTTTAGCGGGGCGCCTACAGATACGCAGTATTTT. Amino acid sequence: CASSFSGAPTDTQYF.

V is TRBV10-3 and J is TRBJ1-1; D possibly corresponds to TRBD1 (6 bases). Trimming removed 7 bases from V and 3 bases from J, with 12 bases in between. The V gene's germline CDR1 is ENHRY and CDR2 SYGVKD. The CDR3 consists of 13 residues. For the CDR3, the DNA is TGTGCCATCACTCAGGGGAGGGACACTGAAGCTTTCTTT. Its protein is CAITQGRDTEAFF.

The rearrangement uses TRBV4-1 and TRBJ2-3; D is unresolved. Germline CDR1 MGHRA, CDR2 YSYEKL. This CDR3 has 13 residues. V was cut by 0 bases and J by 9 bases, with 10 bases left in between. The CDR3 DNA reads as TGCGCCAGCAGCCAAGATCATCAGGTCACGCAGTATTTT. It yields the protein CASSQDHQVTQYF.

The chain recombines TRBV9 with TRBJ1-2; D ambiguous. The CDR3 covers 14 residues. In germline, CDR1 is SGDLS, CDR2 YYNGEE. V was trimmed by 0 bases and J by 8 bases, leaving 14 bases between them. This chain's CDR3 is CASSVDAGLRGYTF. In nucleotides, the CDR3 is TGTGCCAGCAGCGTAGATGCCGGGTTAAGGGGCTACACCTTC. Together with reference TRBV9 and TRBJ1-2, the CDR3 gives the full variable domain: DSGVTQTPKHLITATGQRVTLRCSPRSGDLSVYWYQQSLDQGLQFLIQYYNGEERAKGNILERFSAQQFPDLHSELNLSSLELGDSALYFCASSVDAGLRGYTFGSGTRLTVV.